One sample yielded the 26 T cell receptor beta chains listed below, sequenced in a study of post-analysis software for immune sequencing data. Unique-molecular-identifier-tagged TCR beta cDNA libraries were used. In TCRdb, the PCR reads were re-called with MiXCR into one record per CDR3 protein. The sample has around 160,000 distinct CDR3 sequences; roughly 34% are singletons. The sample here was blood, taken after autologous hematopoietic stem cell transplantation. The receptors shown here come from a girl aged 10-17 years with multiple sclerosis.

This clonotype has just a few counts. The rearrangement joins TRBV7-3 to TRBJ1-2, with no clear D. The V gene's germline CDR1 is SGHTA and CDR2 FQGTGA. The CDR3 totals 16 residues. With 1 base removed from V and 5 bases from J, the gap between germline ends came to 17 bases. CDR3 protein: CASSLSPAGPAYGYTF. CDR3 in DNA: TGTGCCAGCAGCTTAAGTCCGGCCGGCCCAGCATATGGCTACACCTTC. The full variable domain, rest sourced from reference TRBV7-3 and TRBJ1-2, is GAGVSQTPSNKVTEKGKYVELRCDPISGHTALYWYRQSLGQGPEFLIYFQGTGAADDSGLPNDRFFAVRPEGSVSTLKIQRTERGDSAVYLCASSLSPAGPAYGYTFGSGTRLTVV.

The chain couples TRBV19 to TRBJ2-1; 11 bases are a match to TRBD2. After removal of 2 bases from V and 2 bases from J, the junction contained 8 bases not matched to a gene. Germline-derived CDR1 and CDR2 are LNHDA and SQIVND (reference sequence). CDR3 length: 18 amino acids. CDR3 in DNA: TGTGCCAGTAGTATATCCGGGACTAGCGGACCTGCCTACAATGAGCAGTTCTTC. It is translated as CASSISGTSGPAYNEQFF.

As DNA, the CDR3 is TGTGCCAGCAGCCAAGATCGGGACGCGGGGCGCGCAGCTTTCTTT. Translating gives CASSQDRDAGRAAFF. The rearrangement uses TRBV4-2 and TRBJ1-1; a possible D gene is TRBD1 (5 bases). Trimming took off 0 bases at V and 10 bases at J, with 18 bases between the two ends. This CDR3 has 15 amino acids. Germline V gene data show CDR1 as LGHNA and CDR2 as YNFKEQ.

The chain links TRBV7-9 to TRBJ2-4, with a weak D call TRBD2 (6 bases). CDR1 is SEHNR and CDR2 is FQNEAQ in the germline V gene (reference sequence). This CDR3 contains 16 residues. The ends were cut back, 1 base at V and 1 base at J, with 11 bases in the middle. DNA of the CDR3: TGTGCCAGCAGCTTAGACGCGGCGGGGGCCAAAAACATTCAGTACTTC. Amino acid sequence: CASSLDAAGAKNIQYF.

Remarks on this clonotype: This is likely a read error, given that the CDR3 carries no conserved phenylalanine or tryptophan at its end. This chain connects TRBV29-1 to TRBJ2-5; the match to TRBD1 covers 8 bases. V lost 4 bases to trimming and J lost 5 bases; unmatched junction nucleotides: 9. Germline CDR1 and CDR2: SQVTM and ANQGSEA. The CDR3 covers 14 residues. CDR3 DNA sequence: TGCAGCGTTGCTCGGACAGGGAACCGGGAGACCCAGTACGTC. Its translation is CSVARTGNRETQYV.

A few counts support this clonotype. This chain links TRBV7-2 with TRBJ2-7; 14 nucleotides line up with TRBD2. This CDR3 spans 15 amino acids. Germline CDR1 reads SGHTA; CDR2 reads FQGNSA. With V trimmed by 5 bases and J by 6 bases, 6 bases remained unmatched. The DNA of the CDR3 is TGTGCCAGCAGCCCGAGACTAGCGGGAGGGGGCGAGCAGTACTTC. Translation: CASSPRLAGGGEQYF.

This chain links TRBV5-1 with TRBJ2-1, with 7 bases that match TRBD2. CDR1 SGHRS and CDR2 YFSETQ come from the germline V gene. The junction had 13 bases not matched to a gene; V was cut back by 7 bases and J by 3 bases. The CDR3 spans 16 residues. Here the CDR3 reads CASPSAVLALYNEQFF. The CDR3 coding sequence is TGCGCCAGCCCAAGCGCGGTACTAGCGCTCTACAATGAGCAGTTCTTC.

The V and J genes are TRBV28 and TRBJ2-1; 10 nucleotides agree with TRBD1. This CDR3 has 23 residues. V trimming: 3 bases; J trimming: 0 bases; junction bases outside the gene matches: 23. Germline CDR1 and CDR2: MDHEN and SYDVKM. In nucleotides, the CDR3 is TGTGCCAGCAGTTTCTCCTTTCCCCCCGGGACAGGGGTAGGATGGAGCTCCTACAATGAGCAGTTCTTC. Its translation: CASSFSFPPGTGVGWSSYNEQFF.

This clonotype was seen a handful of times. CDR3 nucleotides: TGTGCCAGCAGCTTGTTAGCGGGAGGGACAGATACGCAGTATTTT. It codes for CASSLLAGGTDTQYF. The chain employs TRBV11-2 and TRBJ2-3, with 11 positions matching TRBD2. Germline V lookup: CDR1 SGHAT, CDR2 FQNNGV. This CDR3 spans 15 amino acids. J was trimmed by 3 bases and V by 3 bases; bases with no gene match: 2.

This clonotype appeared a few times. The V and J genes are TRBV20-1 and TRBJ2-1, with D unresolved. Deletions cut 2 bases from V and 3 bases from J, with 8 bases between. The CDR3 consists of 13 residues. The germline CDR1 and CDR2 sequences are DFQATT and SNEGSKA (reference sequence). The CDR3 region has the DNA TGCAGTGCTAGACACCCTCTCTACAATGAGCAGTTCTTC. Translating gives CSARHPLYNEQFF.

In this sample, this clonotype turned up a few times. This chain links TRBV20-1 with TRBJ2-7, with a tentative D call TRBD2 (5 bases). CDR3 length: 15 amino acids. CDR1 DFQATT and CDR2 SNEGSKA come from the germline V gene (reference sequence). V was cut by 2 bases and J by 1 base, with 15 bases left in between. This CDR3 reads CSARRASQVSYEQYF. CDR3 nucleotide sequence: TGCAGTGCTAGACGGGCTAGCCAGGTTTCCTACGAGCAGTACTTC.

This rearrangement joins TRBV7-6 to TRBJ2-1; a possible D gene is TRBD1 (5 bases). Looked up from germline, CDR1 is SGHVS and CDR2 is FNYEAQ. The CDR3 contains 14 residues. Trimming left V 6 bases short and J 7 bases short, with 16 bases between. The CDR3 region has the DNA TGTGCCAGCAGTAGGGGTCTTGGGGCGAATGAGCAGTTCTTC. It codes for CASSRGLGANEQFF.

There are a few counts of this clonotype. This sequence joins TRBV29-1 and TRBJ1-1, with no clear D. Germline-derived CDR1 and CDR2 are SQVTM and ANQGSEA. V was trimmed by 3 bases and J by 7 bases, leaving 3 bases between them. The CDR3 is made up of 9 amino acids. The CDR3 coding sequence is TGCAGCGTTGACAGTGAAGCTTTCTTT. Encoded protein: CSVDSEAFF.

The chain links TRBV20-1 to TRBJ2-3; D not resolved. Germline CDR1 reads DFQATT; CDR2 reads SNEGSKA (reference sequence). V was cut by 0 bases and J by 0 bases, with 10 bases left in between. CDR3 length equals 15 residues. This chain's CDR3 is CSARELSLSTDTQYF. As DNA, the CDR3 is TGCAGTGCTAGAGAGCTAAGTCTTAGCACAGATACGCAGTATTTT.

This clonotype was seen a handful of times. The chain joins TRBV28 to TRBJ1-5; perhaps TRBD1 as D (6 bases). The V gene's germline CDR1 is MDHEN and CDR2 SYDVKM. Trimming took 6 bases from V and 1 from J, leaving 19 bases between them. CDR3 length equals 17 residues. CDR3 nucleotide sequence: TGTGCCAGCAGACCGGGCGGGGGCGCCCTCAGCAATCAGCCCCAGCATTTT. Translating gives CASRPGGGALSNQPQHF. Together with reference TRBV28 and TRBJ1-5, the CDR3 gives the full variable domain: DVKVTQSSRYLVKRTGEKVFLECVQDMDHENMFWYRQDPGLGLRLIYFSYDVKMKEKGDIPEGYSVSREKKERFSLILESASTNQTSMYLCASRPGGGALSNQPQHFGDGTRLSIL.

The rearrangement links TRBV5-1 to TRBJ1-2, with D perhaps TRBD1 (5 bases). The CDR3 loop spans 13 amino acids. The germline gives CDR1 SGHRS, CDR2 YFSETQ. Trimming took off 0 bases at V and 7 bases at J, with 10 bases between the two ends. DNA of the CDR3: TGCGCCAGCAGCTTGGCAGGGAGGAGTGGCTACACCTTC. Translating gives CASSLAGRSGYTF.

V and J are TRBV7-2 and TRBJ2-1; 9 bases line up with TRBD2. The length of the CDR3 is 13 residues. CDR1 SGHTA and CDR2 FQGNSA come from the germline V gene. J was trimmed by 10 bases and V by 5 bases; bases with no gene match: 6. In DNA form, the CDR3 reads TGTGCCAGCAGCCTTGCGGGAGGGTGGGAGCAGTTCTTC. Translation gives CASSLAGGWEQFF.

This clonotype was counted a few times. The rearrangement uses TRBV18 and TRBJ2-1, with 7 bases matching TRBD2. With 6 bases clipped from V and 4 bases from J, the junction kept 3 bases outside the gene matches. CDR1 is KGHSH, CDR2 LQKENI, per germline. The length of the CDR3 is 13 residues. CDR3 in amino acids: CASSGLEYNEQFF. The CDR3 bases are TGTGCCAGCTCTGGACTAGAATACAATGAGCAGTTCTTC. Drawing the rest from reference TRBV18 and TRBJ2-1, the complete variable domain is NAGVMQNPRHLVRRRGQEARLRCSPMKGHSHVYWYRQLPEEGLKFMVYLQKENIIDESGMPKERFSAEFPKEGPSILRIQQVVRGDSAAYFCASSGLEYNEQFFGPGTRLTVL.

The V and J genes are TRBV11-3 and TRBJ1-1; tentative D call: TRBD1 (6 bases). The CDR3 length is 15 residues. Trimming left V 4 bases short and J 4 bases short, with 16 bases between. CDR1 is SGHNT and CDR2 is YENEEA in the germline V gene. The CDR3 region is CASSSYREGSTEAFF. DNA of the CDR3: TGTGCCAGCAGCTCCTACAGGGAAGGAAGCACTGAAGCTTTCTTT. The variable domain in full, with the rest retrieved from reference TRBV11-3 and TRBJ1-1, is EAGVVQSPRYKIIEKKQPVAFWCNPISGHNTLYWYLQNLGQGPELLIRYENEEAVDDSQLPKDRFSAERLKGVDSTLKIQPAELGDSAVYLCASSSYREGSTEAFFGQGTRLTVV.

The chain joins TRBV7-2 to TRBJ2-1; possibly TRBD2 for D (5 bases). The CDR3 extends over 17 amino acids. V lost 2 bases and J 2 bases, leaving 16 bases between the germline ends. The germline gives CDR1 SGHTA, CDR2 FQGNSA. The CDR3 loop reads CASSLIPGGSPYNEQFF. CDR3 sequence (DNA): TGTGCCAGCAGCTTAATCCCGGGCGGGTCTCCCTACAATGAGCAGTTCTTC. Looking up the rest from reference TRBV7-2 and TRBJ2-1 gives the full variable domain: GAGVSQSPSNKVTEKGKDVELRCDPISGHTALYWYRQSLGQGLEFLIYFQGNSAPDKSGLPSDRFSAERTGGSVSTLTIQRTQQEDSAVYLCASSLIPGGSPYNEQFFGPGTRLTVL.

The CDR3 bases are TGTGCCAGCAGTTCCAGGGGGCGCGCCGGGGAGCTGTTTTTT. It yields the protein CASSSRGRAGELFF. The gene calls are TRBV12-3 or TRBV12-4 and TRBJ2-2; TRBD1 matches 8 bases. The CDR3 is 14 amino acids. J lost 6 bases, V lost 4 bases, and 4 bases had no gene match.

V usage is TRBV7-2 and J usage is TRBJ2-5; 8 nucleotides agree with TRBD2. Germline CDR1 SGHTA, CDR2 FQGNSA. The CDR3 loop spans 13 amino acids. Unmatched junction bases numbered 3, after V lost 5 bases and J lost 4 bases. The CDR3: CASSQSGRETQYF. CDR3 coding DNA: TGTGCCAGCAGCCAGAGCGGGAGAGAGACCCAGTACTTC.

The rearrangement links TRBV7-9 to TRBJ1-1, with 7 bases fitting TRBD1. With 2 bases clipped from V and 4 bases from J, the junction kept 7 bases outside the gene matches. Germline CDR1 SEHNR, CDR2 FQNEAQ (reference sequence). There are 15 residues in the CDR3. The CDR3, as DNA: TGTGCCAGCAGCTTACCCACAGGGGTCGGCACTGAAGCTTTCTTT. Protein: CASSLPTGVGTEAFF.

This clonotype was observed a handful of times. This chain links TRBV15 with TRBJ1-2, with 11 bases identical to TRBD1. The J segment lost 3 bases and the V segment lost 3 bases, leaving 6 bases of the junction unmatched. The CDR3 loop spans 16 amino acids. Germline lookup yields CDR1 LNHNV and CDR2 YYDKDF (reference sequence). For the CDR3, the DNA is TGTGCCACCAGCAGGGACCGGGACAGGGGGTACTATGGCTACACCTTC. It codes for CATSRDRDRGYYGYTF. The whole variable domain, filled in from reference TRBV15 and TRBJ1-2, reads DAMVIQNPRYQVTQFGKPVTLSCSQTLNHNVMYWYQQKSSQAPKLLFHYYDKDFNNEADTPDNFQSRRPNTSFCFLDIRSPGLGDTAMYLCATSRDRDRGYYGYTFGSGTRLTVV.

With regard to this clonotype: One end of the junction does not line up with germline, which may come from a read error. This chain joins TRBV24-1 and TRBJ2-5; TRBD1 might be the D (8 bases). The DNA end lines up better with TRBJ2-7; the J call may be wrong. Germline V CDR1 and CDR2: KGHDR, SFDVKD. The CDR3 spans 15 residues. CDR3 protein: CAASDGTGGGYEQYF. The CDR3 DNA reads TGTGCCGCCAGTGACGGGACAGGCGGGGGTTACGAGCAGTACTTC.

This clonotype showed up just a few times. This chain joins TRBV12-3 or TRBV12-4 and TRBJ2-4; D gene unclear. V lost 4 bases, J lost 13 bases, and 14 bases lay in between. CDR3 length equals 12 residues. The CDR3 nucleotides are TGTGCCAGCAGTTCCTCTCCGGACGTGCAGTACTTC. Translation gives CASSSSPDVQYF.